A selection of T cell receptor beta chains follows, all from one sample in a study of blood T cell repertoires in COVID-19. Profiled with immunoSEQ multiplex PCR; TCRdb holds only in-frame clones, not every one. The sample lists about 170,000 clones, around nine tenths seen once, with roughly 3.9% in the top ten. The sequenced sample consisted of peripheral blood. Every receptor here comes from a young man with active or convalescent COVID-19. Each CDR3 is given with its conserved first and last residue. The D gene is left open where the match is weak. Clone size is shown for a subset of rows, as once, few, many or a class of expanded clone.

CDR3aa	CDR3nt	j_gene	abundance	v_gene	d_gene	len
CASMAGPNQPQHF	TGTGCCAGCATGGCGGGACCCAATCAGCCCCAGCATTTT	TRBJ1-5	-	TRBV6-5	-	13
CASSGDRGARTEAFF	TGTGCCAGCAGTGGAGACCGGGGGGCTCGGACTGAAGCTTTCTTT	TRBJ1-1	-	TRBV2	-	15
CASSFSGRSTDTQYF	TGTGCCAGCAGTTTTAGCGGGAGAAGCACAGATACGCAGTATTTT	TRBJ2-3	-	TRBV9	TRBD2	15
CASSLTPTGELFF	TGTGCCAGCAGTTTAACACCCACCGGGGAGCTGTTTTTT	TRBJ2-2	-	TRBV12-3/TRBV12-4	-	13
CSASPREGYNEQYF	TGCAGTGCTAGTCCCAGGGAGGGGTACAACGAGCAGTACTTC	TRBJ2-7	-	TRBV20-1	TRBD2	14
CASSFQGGTEAFF	TGTGCCAGCAGTTTCCAGGGGGGCACTGAAGCTTTCTTT	TRBJ1-1	-	TRBV6-5	TRBD1	13
CASSLWGTGVDNEQFF	TGTGCCAGCAGTTTATGGGGGACAGGGGTCGACAATGAGCAGTTCTTC	TRBJ2-1	-	TRBV27	TRBD1	16
CASSRTSGPSSYNEQFF	TGTGCCAGCAGCCGGACTAGCGGGCCGAGCTCCTACAATGAGCAGTTCTTC	TRBJ2-1	-	TRBV11-2	TRBD2	17
CASSEYGTAANYGYTF	TGTGCCAGCAGTGAATATGGGACAGCGGCTAACTATGGCTACACCTTC	TRBJ1-2	-	TRBV25-1	TRBD1	16
CASSDASGSYEQYF	TGTGCCAGCAGTGACGCTAGCGGCTCCTACGAGCAGTACTTC	TRBJ2-7	few	TRBV2	TRBD2	14
CASSGGQASSYNSPLHF	TGTGCCAGCAGTGGGGGACAGGCGAGCTCCTATAATTCACCCCTCCACTTT	TRBJ1-6	-	TRBV6-1	TRBD1	17
CASSLSGGAVMSYEQYF	TGCGCCAGCAGCCTCTCGGGGGGAGCGGTCATGTCCTACGAGCAGTACTTC	TRBJ2-7	-	TRBV4-1	TRBD2	17
CAREQGASSNYGYTF	TGTGCCAGAGAGCAGGGGGCGAGTTCTAACTATGGCTACACCTTC	TRBJ1-2	-	TRBV2	TRBD1	15
CASSLAEGGPLNEQFF	TGCGCCAGCAGCTTGGCTGAGGGGGGGCCTCTCAATGAGCAGTTCTTC	TRBJ2-1	-	TRBV5-1	-	16
CASSRLTGADYGYTF	TGCGCCAGCAGCCGACTGACAGGGGCCGACTATGGCTACACCTTC	TRBJ1-2	-	TRBV4-1	TRBD1	15
CANSETGMDTEAFF	TGTGCCAATTCGGAGACAGGGATGGACACTGAAGCTTTCTTT	TRBJ1-1	once	TRBV10-3	TRBD1	14
CASSEGRGTGLNEQFF	TGTGCCAGCAGTGAAGGGAGGGGGACAGGGCTCAATGAGCAGTTCTTC	TRBJ2-1	-	TRBV6-1	TRBD1	16
CASSPKQGVETQYF	TGTGCCAGCAGTCCCAAACAGGGGGTGGAGACCCAGTACTTC	TRBJ2-5	-	TRBV6-5	TRBD1	14
CASSVEANVLPYGYTF	TGTGCCAGCAGCGTAGAAGCAAACGTCTTACCCTATGGCTACACCTTC	TRBJ1-2	-	TRBV9	-	16
CASSIGEVYGSYEQYF	TGTGCCAGTAGTATCGGGGAGGTCTACGGTTCCTACGAGCAGTACTTC	TRBJ2-7	-	TRBV19	-	16
CASSLEGGQGIYGYTF	TGTGCCAGCAGCTTGGAGGGGGGACAGGGAATCTATGGCTACACCTTC	TRBJ1-2	-	TRBV5-4	TRBD1	16
CASSLVTLTTGTNYGYTF	TGTGCCAGCAGCTTAGTAACACTGACGACAGGGACTAACTATGGCTACACCTTC	TRBJ1-2	-	TRBV11-2	TRBD1	18
CASSLGFRDEQFF	TGTGCCAGCAGTTTGGGGTTCAGGGATGAGCAGTTCTTC	TRBJ2-1	-	TRBV12-3/TRBV12-4	-	13
CATSALGGETQYF	TGTGCCACCAGCGCCCTAGGAGGAGAGACCCAGTACTTC	TRBJ2-5	-	TRBV15	-	13
CSARDREKLFF	TGCAGTGCTAGGGACAGGGAAAAACTGTTTTTT	TRBJ1-4	-	TRBV20-1	TRBD1	11
CAWSLTGGAGGYTF	TGTGCCTGGAGTTTGACAGGGGGCGCGGGTGGCTACACCTTC	TRBJ1-2	-	TRBV30	TRBD1	14
CASSLGLLGAYEQYF	TGTGCCAGCAGCCTCGGTCTACTCGGAGCCTACGAGCAGTACTTC	TRBJ2-7	-	TRBV6-2/TRBV6-3	-	15
CASRILAGVGTQYF	TGTGCCAGCCGGATTCTAGCGGGAGTGGGGACCCAGTACTTC	TRBJ2-5	-	TRBV6-5	TRBD2	14
CASSLNTGELFF	TGTGCCAGCAGCCTCAACACCGGGGAGCTGTTTTTT	TRBJ2-2	-	TRBV7-2	-	12
CASSLQGPGTEAFF	TGTGCCAGCAGCTTACAGGGGCCGGGGACTGAAGCTTTCTTT	TRBJ1-1	-	TRBV5-5	TRBD1	14
CASTPPPWDSRPRHSNYGYTF	TGTGCCAGCACCCCTCCGCCATGGGACAGTCGGCCCCGTCACTCTAACTATGGCTACACCTTC	TRBJ1-2	-	TRBV2	TRBD1	21
CASSANSDRRYQPQHF	TGTGCCAGCAGCGCCAATTCGGACAGGAGATATCAGCCCCAGCATTTT	TRBJ1-5	once	TRBV5-8	TRBD1	16
CASSQDLASGASTDTQYF	TGTGCCAGCAGCCAAGATTTGGCTAGCGGAGCTAGCACAGATACGCAGTATTTT	TRBJ2-3	-	TRBV4-2	TRBD2	18
CASSQDRGQGAPSGNTIYF	TGCGCCAGCAGCCAAGATCGAGGACAGGGGGCTCCCTCTGGAAACACCATATATTTT	TRBJ1-3	-	TRBV4-1	TRBD1	19
CASSFGLAGAETQYF	TGCGCCAGCAGCTTCGGGCTAGCGGGAGCAGAGACCCAGTACTTC	TRBJ2-5	-	TRBV5-1	TRBD2	15
CASSLAGGVVETQYF	TGTGCCAGCAGCTTGGCGGGGGGGGTAGTAGAGACCCAGTACTTC	TRBJ2-5	-	TRBV5-4	TRBD2	15
CAWSLKGQGQQYF	TGTGCCTGGAGTTTGAAGGGACAGGGTCAGCAGTACTTC	TRBJ2-7	few	TRBV30	TRBD1	13
CASSFYRQGVTGELFF	TGCGCCAGCAGCTTTTATCGACAGGGGGTCACCGGGGAGCTGTTTTTT	TRBJ2-2	once	TRBV5-1	TRBD1	16
CASSFGAGGTDTQYF	TGCGCCAGCAGCTTCGGAGCGGGAGGCACAGATACGCAGTATTTT	TRBJ2-3	-	TRBV5-1	TRBD2	15
CASRTRDRTYEQYF	TGTGCCAGCAGAACCCGGGACAGGACCTACGAGCAGTACTTC	TRBJ2-7	-	TRBV27	TRBD1	14
CASSQVGDSYNEQFF	TGTGCCAGCAGCCAAGTAGGGGACAGCTACAATGAGCAGTTCTTC	TRBJ2-1	-	TRBV3-1/TRBV3-2	TRBD1	15
CAHGQGEKLFF	TGTGCCCACGGCCAGGGTGAAAAACTGTTTTTT	TRBJ1-4	-	TRBV30	-	11
CATSDPPGQGSFNEQFF	TGTGCCACCAGTGATCCCCCGGGACAGGGATCGTTCAATGAGCAGTTCTTC	TRBJ2-1	-	TRBV24-1	TRBD1	17
CATSSRGQGTNEQYF	TGTGCCACCAGCAGCAGAGGTCAGGGTACCAACGAGCAGTACTTC	TRBJ2-7	-	TRBV15	-	15
CASTQGASNTEAFF	TGCGCCAGCACCCAGGGGGCTTCGAACACTGAAGCTTTCTTT	TRBJ1-1	-	TRBV5-1	TRBD1	14
CASSATGGTEAFF	TGTGCCAGCAGTGCGACAGGGGGCACTGAAGCTTTCTTT	TRBJ1-1	-	TRBV2	TRBD1	13
CASSLSGPGVNQPQHF	TGTGCCAGCAGCTTATCAGGGCCAGGAGTTAATCAGCCCCAGCATTTT	TRBJ1-5	-	TRBV7-8	-	16
CASSQGQGATFF	TGTGCCAGCAGCCAAGGGCAGGGGGCAACTTTCTTT	TRBJ1-1	-	TRBV3-1/TRBV3-2	TRBD1	12
CAIRATDRGLGYTF	TGTGCCATCAGGGCCACCGACAGGGGGCTCGGCTACACCTTC	TRBJ1-2	-	TRBV10-3	TRBD1	14
CASRNVAGNQPQHF	TGTGCCAGCAGAAATGTCGCAGGGAATCAGCCCCAGCATTTT	TRBJ1-5	-	TRBV7-9	-	14
CASSLGGTLNQPQHF	TGTGCCAGCAGCTTAGGCGGGACGCTGAATCAGCCCCAGCATTTT	TRBJ1-5	-	TRBV7-9	-	15